One T cell receptor beta chain is described in this entry. This entry belongs to a study of shared clonotypes between healthy human individuals. V shed 5 bases and J 6 bases; nucleotides not matched to a gene: 7. This CDR3 contains 15 residues. Germline CDR1 MNHEY, CDR2 SMNVEV (reference sequence). Sequenced by immunoSEQ multiplex PCR; TCRdb stores in-frame clones only, minus some. The profile shows approximately 980,000 clones, over 75% of them singletons. The chain combines TRBV27 with TRBJ2-2, with 9 bases aligning to TRBD2. Sequences were obtained from memory CD4+ T cells sorted from blood. Subset here: CD45RA-negative fraction. The clonotype comes from a man younger than 35 in good health. CDR3 loop: CASSLLAGRAGELFF. The CDR3 nucleotides read TGTGCCAGCAGTCTCCTAGCGGGGAGGGCCGGGGAGCTGTTTTTT.